Below are 19 T cell receptor beta chains sequenced from a single sample in a study of blood T cell repertoires in COVID-19. Some clones are missing from TCRdb's copy, which holds only in-frame ones; the method was immunoSEQ multiplex PCR. The sample lists approximately 260,000 clones, 82% seen once, with around 12% in the top ten. Input material: peripheral blood. The receptors stem from a woman aged 55-69 years with active or convalescent COVID-19.

J is TRBJ1-1 and V is TRBV3-1 (or the pseudogene TRBV3-2); tentatively, D is TRBD1 (6 bases). Germline assignment: CDR1 LGHDT and CDR2 YNNKEL (reference sequence). The germline V and J ends were trimmed by 5 bases and 1 base, with 11 bases remaining between them. CDR3 length equals 14 residues. In DNA form, the CDR3 reads TGTGCCAGCAGCTCCAGGGGAACGAACACTGAAGCTTTCTTT. Its protein is CASSSRGTNTEAFF.

The chain recombines TRBV19 with TRBJ1-4, with unresolved D. The V end was cut by 3 bases, the J end by 8 bases, with 10 bases between. CDR1 and CDR2 (germline): LNHDA, SQIVND (reference sequence). This CDR3 comprises 13 residues. DNA for the CDR3: TGTGCCAGTAGTATCGGTGCGAGGGAAAAACTGTTTTTT. Translated: CASSIGAREKLFF.

The chain uses TRBV5-6 and TRBJ2-1; the D gene is possibly TRBD2 (7 bases). Trimming shortened V by 2 bases and J by 6 bases, and 12 bases separated the two germline ends. The CDR3 sequence is 14 residues long. The germline V gene encodes CDR1 SGHDT and CDR2 YYEEEE. The CDR3: CASSLLAGANEQFF. The DNA for the CDR3 is TGTGCCAGCAGCTTACTCGCGGGGGCCAATGAGCAGTTCTTC.

The genes are TRBV20-1 and TRBJ1-2, with D possibly TRBD1 on 5 matching bases. Germline CDR1 DFQATT, CDR2 SNEGSKA (reference sequence). With 3 bases removed from V and 5 bases from J, the gap between germline ends came to 13 bases. The CDR3 is 13 residues long. The CDR3 DNA reads as TGCAGTGCTAGTGCGGACACGTCGTATGGCTACACCTTC. Its translation: CSASADTSYGYTF.

This chain connects TRBV6-6 to TRBJ2-1; a possible D gene is TRBD2 (6 bases). Germline CDR1 reads MNHNY; CDR2 reads SVGAGI (reference sequence). V lost 4 bases to trimming and J lost 9 bases, with 16 bases between them. This CDR3 contains 14 residues. DNA for the CDR3: TGTGCCAGCAGTTTACTGACTAGTCTGGGTGAGCAGTTCTTC. It is translated as CASSLLTSLGEQFF.

The chain employs TRBV9 and TRBJ1-3; TRBD1 matches 7 bases. The length of the CDR3 is 15 residues. V was pared by 4 bases and J by 4 bases, with 8 bases of the junction left unmatched. Germline loops: CDR1 SGDLS, CDR2 YYNGEE. CDR3 residues: CASSRRTGEGNTIYF. CDR3 bases: TGTGCCAGCAGCCGAAGGACAGGAGAAGGAAACACCATATATTTT.

The rearrangement links TRBV6-5 to TRBJ1-1, with a tentative D call TRBD1 (5 bases). V lost 5 bases and J 4 bases, leaving 14 bases between the germline ends. CDR3 length equals 14 residues. The germline V gene has CDR1 MNHEY and CDR2 SVGAGI. The CDR3 reads CASSNGHRVTEAFF. The CDR3, as DNA: TGTGCCAGCAGTAACGGACATCGGGTCACTGAAGCTTTCTTT.

CDR3 amino acids: CASSEPGDAMNTEAFF. For the CDR3, the DNA is TGTGCCAGCAGTGAACCGGGGGACGCAATGAACACTGAAGCTTTCTTT. This chain joins TRBV25-1 and TRBJ1-1; D is perhaps TRBD1 (5 bases). V was pared by 2 bases and J by 0 bases, with 13 bases between. The CDR3 contains 16 residues. Germline CDR1 and CDR2: MGHDK and SYGVNS. Combining the CDR3 with reference TRBV25-1 and TRBJ1-1 gives the whole variable domain EADIYQTPRYLVIGTGKKITLECSQTMGHDKMYWYQQDPGMELHLIHYSYGVNSTEKGDLSSESTVSRIRTEHFPLTLESARPSHTSQYLCASSEPGDAMNTEAFFGQGTRLTVV.

V gene TRBV12-3 or TRBV12-4 combines with J gene TRBJ1-5; TRBD1 agrees at 8 bases. Trimming at V came to 5 bases and at J to 11 bases, leaving 2 bases not matched to a gene. This CDR3 is 11 amino acids long. CDR3 region: CASSRGQAQHF. The CDR3 DNA reads TGTGCCAGCAGTCGGGGACAGGCCCAGCATTTT.

The rearrangement links TRBV27 to TRBJ2-7; no clear D gene. The CDR3 extends over 14 amino acids. V dropped 3 bases and J dropped 6 bases, with 15 bases sitting between them. Germline V gives CDR1 MNHEY, CDR2 SMNVEV (reference sequence). The DNA of the CDR3 is TGTGCCAGCAGTTTGGGCAGGAAAGGCGTCGAGCAGTACTTC. Amino acids: CASSLGRKGVEQYF.

The chain carries TRBV6-5 and TRBJ1-1; TRBD1 aligns across 10 bases. V lost 3 bases, J lost 6 bases, and 4 bases stayed unmatched. The CDR3 spans 14 residues. Germline V gene data show CDR1 as MNHEY and CDR2 as SVGAGI. The CDR3 reads CASSYGTGAAEAFF. The CDR3 DNA is TGTGCCAGCAGTTATGGGACAGGGGCGGCTGAAGCTTTCTTT.

This chain links TRBV4-1 with TRBJ1-4; 9 bases line up with TRBD1. V gave up 2 bases and J gave up 11 bases; unmatched junction bases: 15. This CDR3 spans 17 amino acids. Germline V CDR1 and CDR2: MGHRA, YSYEKL. This CDR3 is CASSQTRTGVPGGKLFF. The CDR3 nucleotides are TGCGCCAGCAGCCAAACAAGGACAGGGGTTCCTGGTGGGAAACTGTTTTTT.

The chain carries TRBV7-9 and TRBJ1-1; D is perhaps TRBD1 (6 bases). Trimming removed 1 base at V and 0 bases at J, with 9 bases between. This CDR3 spans 15 amino acids. The germline gives CDR1 SEHNR, CDR2 FQNEAQ (reference sequence). In nucleotides, the CDR3 is TGTGCCAGCAGCTTAGGAGCAGGGGTGAACACTGAAGCTTTCTTT. It yields the protein CASSLGAGVNTEAFF.

The sample holds many counts of this clone. V is TRBV9 and J is TRBJ1-1, with a weak D call TRBD1 (5 bases). The germline V gene encodes CDR1 SGDLS and CDR2 YYNGEE. Trimming removed 6 bases at V and 1 base at J, with 10 bases between. The CDR3 totals 13 residues. The DNA for the CDR3 is TGTGCCAGCACGAAGGACACGAACACTGAAGCTTTCTTT. This encodes CASTKDTNTEAFF. The entire variable domain, with the rest obtained from reference TRBV9 and TRBJ1-1, is as follows: DSGVTQTPKHLITATGQRVTLRCSPRSGDLSVYWYQQSLDQGLQFLIQYYNGEERAKGNILERFSAQQFPDLHSELNLSSLELGDSALYFCASTKDTNTEAFFGQGTRLTVV.

The chain couples TRBV18 to TRBJ2-5; 7 positions agree with TRBD1. The CDR3 spans 13 residues. Trimming removed 6 bases from V and 3 bases from J; junction bases left unmatched: 4. Germline-derived CDR1 and CDR2 are KGHSH and LQKENI. The CDR3 DNA reads TGTGCCAGCTCCCTAGGACAGGAAGAGACCCAGTACTTC. This codes for CASSLGQEETQYF.

The chain carries TRBV2 and TRBJ1-1; TRBD1 aligns across 7 bases. CDR3 size: 14 residues. CDR1 and CDR2 (germline): SNHLY, FYNNEI. Trimming removed 5 bases from V and 4 bases from J; junction bases left unmatched: 7. The CDR3 sequence: CASSRQGGITEAFF. The CDR3 DNA reads TGTGCCAGCAGTCGACAGGGAGGTATCACTGAAGCTTTCTTT.

The rearrangement uses TRBV25-1 and TRBJ1-1, with 7 bases fitting TRBD1. J was trimmed by 5 bases and V by 6 bases; bases with no gene match: 6. The CDR3 sequence is 13 residues long. The germline V gene has CDR1 MGHDK and CDR2 SYGVNS. The CDR3 coding sequence is TGTGCCAGCAGACCACAGGGGCGGACTGAAGCTTTCTTT. Translation gives CASRPQGRTEAFF.

The V call is TRBV24-1, the J call TRBJ2-2, with D maybe TRBD1 (5 bases). Germline CDR1 is KGHDR and CDR2 is SFDVKD. This CDR3 comprises 14 residues. Trimming removed 9 bases from V and 1 base from J, with 11 bases in between. CDR3 amino acids: CATSKGQNTGELFF. The CDR3 DNA is TGTGCCACCTCTAAGGGGCAGAACACCGGGGAGCTGTTTTTT.

This chain connects TRBV29-1 to TRBJ1-2, with a tentative D call TRBD1 (6 bases). Germline lookup yields CDR1 SQVTM and CDR2 ANQGSEA. The CDR3 is 13 residues long. Trimming stripped 0 bases from V and 8 bases from J, with 13 bases between. Here the CDR3 reads CSVEDSGGAGYTF. CDR3 sequence (DNA): TGCAGCGTTGAAGATTCGGGGGGCGCAGGCTACACCTTC.